Listed below are T cell receptor beta chains from one sample, sequenced in a study of blood T cell repertoires in COVID-19. Profiled with immunoSEQ multiplex PCR; TCRdb holds only in-frame clones, not every one. The table has about 420,000 clones, 80% to 90% seen once. The specimen sequenced was peripheral blood. Receptors originate from a man between 18 and 35 years old with COVID-19, enrolled during active disease. Both conserved end residues are part of each CDR3. A D gene is named only where the DNA matches it firmly. Clone size, where shown, is once, few, many, or a class for clones that have expanded.

d_gene	abundance	v_gene	j_gene	CDR3nt	CDR3aa
NA	NA	TRBV21-1	TRBJ2-2	TGTGCCAGCAGCAGTTTCTTAAAAGACCGGGACAGACACACCGGGGAGCTGTTTTTT	CASSSFLKDRDRHTGELFF
NA	NA	TRBV2	TRBJ2-7	TGTGCCAGAGGGGTGTACACCTACGAGCAGTACTTC	CARGVYTYEQYF
TRBD2	once	TRBV15	TRBJ2-3	TGTGCCACCAGCAGAGCTAGCGGGAACACAGATACGCAGTATTTT	CATSRASGNTDTQYF
TRBD1	NA	TRBV6-2/TRBV6-3	TRBJ1-6	TGTGCCAGCAGTCAGACAGGGGAATCACCCCTCCACTTT	CASSQTGESPLHF
NA	NA	TRBV6-5	TRBJ2-7	TGTGCCAGCAGTTACGACCGGGACATAGCCTACGAGCAGTACTTC	CASSYDRDIAYEQYF
TRBD1	NA	TRBV6-5	TRBJ1-1	TGTGCCAGCAGGTCGGGACAGACGAACACTGAAGCTTTCTTT	CASRSGQTNTEAFF
NA	NA	TRBV6-4	TRBJ1-1	TGTGCCAACGTCTCGGGGGGGCGGGTGAACACTGAAGCTTTCTTT	CANVSGGRVNTEAFF
TRBD1	NA	TRBV6-2/TRBV6-3	TRBJ2-1	TGTGCCAGCAGTACCGACAGGGGGAATGAGCAGTTCTTC	CASSTDRGNEQFF
TRBD2	NA	TRBV11-2	TRBJ2-1	TGTGCCAGCAGGACTAGCGGGAAAGATGGTGAGCAGTTCTTC	CASRTSGKDGEQFF
TRBD2	NA	TRBV2	TRBJ2-5	TGTGCCAGCAGTTCTCCGGGACTAGCGGGAGGACTCGGAGAGACCCAGTACTTC	CASSSPGLAGGLGETQYF
TRBD2	once	TRBV5-1	TRBJ2-1	TGCGCCAGCAGCTTGACTAGCGGGAGGGCCGGTGAGCAGTTCTTC	CASSLTSGRAGEQFF
TRBD1	NA	TRBV11-2	TRBJ2-1	TGTGCCAGCAGCACCCTACAGGGGGCGAGGAGGAATGAGCAGTTCTTC	CASSTLQGARRNEQFF
TRBD2	NA	TRBV6-2/TRBV6-3	TRBJ2-3	TGTGCCAGCAGTATCGGGGGGGGATTCACAGATACGCAGTATTTT	CASSIGGGFTDTQYF
TRBD1	NA	TRBV9	TRBJ1-5	TGTGCCAGCAGCATCGACGCAGGGGGTACTCAGCCCCAGCATTTT	CASSIDAGGTQPQHF
NA	NA	TRBV12-3/TRBV12-4	TRBJ2-3	TGTGCCAGCAGTTTGCAGGGAACAGATACGCAGTATTTT	CASSLQGTDTQYF
NA	NA	TRBV7-8	TRBJ1-5	TGTGCCAGCAGCGAAAGCAACAGGGCGGCGTGGCAGCCCCAGCATTTT	CASSESNRAAWQPQHF
NA	NA	TRBV19	TRBJ2-7	TGTGCCAGTAGTCCCCCCCCGGGGGGCCTCAAACCCTGGGAGCAGTACTTC	CASSPPPGGLKPWEQYF
NA	NA	TRBV5-1	TRBJ2-5	TGCGCCAGCAGCTTGGTCCCGGGACACAAAGAGACCCAGTACTTC	CASSLVPGHKETQYF
TRBD1	NA	TRBV5-4	TRBJ2-3	TGTGCCAGCAGCTTCATCCTGGGACAGGGATCTTTTACGCAGTATTTT	CASSFILGQGSFTQYF
NA	NA	TRBV5-1	TRBJ2-2	TGCGCCAGCAGCTTGGGCCACAGGGATGTCACCGGGGAACTGTTTTTT	CASSLGHRDVTGELFF
NA	once	TRBV24-1	TRBJ1-5	TGTGCCACCAGTGATTCCCCACTGGTCAATCAGCCCCAGCATTTT	CATSDSPLVNQPQHF
NA	NA	TRBV28	TRBJ1-2	TGTGCCAGCATGGACGGCTTACGGGAATATGGCTACACCTTC	CASMDGLREYGYTF
NA	NA	TRBV27	TRBJ2-7	TGTGCCAGCAGTTTCGCGCAGGAAACCTACGAGCAGTACTTC	CASSFAQETYEQYF
TRBD2	NA	TRBV7-2	TRBJ2-5	TGTGCCAGCAGCTTGCACGGGGGGCAAGAGACCCAGTACTTC	CASSLHGGQETQYF
NA	NA	TRBV5-1	TRBJ2-7	TGCGCCAGCAGCTTGGGCTTCGGGGACTACGAGCAGTACTTC	CASSLGFGDYEQYF
TRBD1	NA	TRBV6-5	TRBJ1-1	TGTGCCAGCAGTTACTCCGGGACAGTGAACACTGAAGCTTTCTTT	CASSYSGTVNTEAFF
TRBD2	NA	TRBV4-2	TRBJ2-7	TGTGCCAGCAGCCAACAGGGACTAGCGGAGGGGGACGAGCAGTACTTC	CASSQQGLAEGDEQYF
NA	NA	TRBV18	TRBJ1-4	TGTGCCAGCTCGTCACAGACAACTAATGAAAAACTGTTTTTT	CASSSQTTNEKLFF
NA	NA	TRBV6-1	TRBJ1-5	TGTGCCAGCAGTGAAGGGGTCGGAGGGAATCAGCCCCAGCATTTT	CASSEGVGGNQPQHF
NA	NA	TRBV15	TRBJ2-5	TGTGCCACCAGCCCGTCCGGAGGGACCCAGTACTTC	CATSPSGGTQYF
TRBD2	NA	TRBV3-1/TRBV3-2	TRBJ2-1	TGTGCCAGCAGCCAAGAATGGGGGAGCGGGAGTCGTGACAATGAGCAGTTCTTC	CASSQEWGSGSRDNEQFF
TRBD2	NA	TRBV9	TRBJ2-7	TGTGCCAGCAGCATTAGCGGGACCTCCTACGAGCAGTACTTC	CASSISGTSYEQYF
NA	NA	TRBV13	TRBJ2-5	TGTGCCAGCAGCTTACAGGGGAAGGAGACCCAGTACTTC	CASSLQGKETQYF
NA	NA	TRBV10-2	TRBJ1-2	TGCGCCAGCAGTGAACCCGCCTCCGGTGGCTACACCTTC	CASSEPASGGYTF
TRBD1	NA	TRBV11-2	TRBJ1-2	TGTGCCAGCAGCCTGCCGGGACAGGGGGCGGGTGGCTACACCTTC	CASSLPGQGAGGYTF
TRBD2	few	TRBV7-9	TRBJ2-1	TGTGCCAGCAGCTTAGCGTTGATAGCGGGACAAAATGAGCAGTTCTTC	CASSLALIAGQNEQFF
NA	NA	TRBV12-3/TRBV12-4	TRBJ1-1	TGTGCCAGCAGTTTCACGACTAACACTGAAGCTTTCTTT	CASSFTTNTEAFF
TRBD2	NA	TRBV5-4	TRBJ2-3	TGTGCCAGCAGCTGGGGCACTAGCGGGGGGTACACAGATACGCAGTATTTT	CASSWGTSGGYTDTQYF
NA	NA	TRBV5-4	TRBJ2-1	TGTGCCAGCAGCACCTCAGGGTACAATGAGCAGTTCTTC	CASSTSGYNEQFF
NA	NA	TRBV7-9	TRBJ1-4	TGTGCCAGCGGCCCTAGGGAGACTAATGAAAAACTGTTTTTT	CASGPRETNEKLFF
TRBD1	NA	TRBV7-9	TRBJ1-6	TGTGCCAGCAGCTCCAGGGACAGTAATTCACCCCTCCACTTT	CASSSRDSNSPLHF
TRBD2	NA	TRBV5-4	TRBJ2-5	TGTGCCATGACTAGCGGGACTCGGCTTCAAGAGACCCAGTACTTC	CAMTSGTRLQETQYF
TRBD1	NA	TRBV18	TRBJ1-1	TGTGCCAGCTCACCACCGGGACAGGGAGGCACTGAAGCTTTCTTT	CASSPPGQGGTEAFF
NA	NA	TRBV28	TRBJ2-2	TGTGCCAGCCTAACGGCGACGCGGACCGGGGAGCTGTTTTTT	CASLTATRTGELFF
NA	NA	TRBV6-4	TRBJ2-3	TGTGCCAGCAGTGACCGTCCGTCAGATACGCAGTATTTT	CASSDRPSDTQYF
TRBD1	once	TRBV24-1	TRBJ2-7	TGTGCCACCAGTGATTCGAGAACAGGGGTCGGATACGAGCAGTACTTC	CATSDSRTGVGYEQYF
TRBD1	NA	TRBV9	TRBJ2-1	TGTGCCAGCAGCTTAAGGACAGGGGGGTTCGAGCAGTTCTTC	CASSLRTGGFEQFF
NA	NA	TRBV13	TRBJ2-7	TGTGCCAGCAGCCCTCGGGGTTTCCACGAGCAGTACTTC	CASSPRGFHEQYF
TRBD1	NA	TRBV18	TRBJ2-7	TGTGCCAGCTCACTAAAGGCAGGGGGCGAGCAGTACTTC	CASSLKAGGEQYF
NA	NA	TRBV4-1	TRBJ1-3	TGCGCCAGCAGCCAAGACAGGGGTCTTGGAAACACCATATATTTT	CASSQDRGLGNTIYF